The rows below give T cell receptor beta chains drawn from one sample of a study of shared clonotypes between healthy human individuals. The data were produced by immunoSEQ multiplex PCR, yet TCRdb's version contains in-frame clones alone and is incomplete. This table has about 1 million clones, 75% appearing once. Input material: memory CD4+ T cells sorted from blood. All receptors come from a man aged 18 to 30 in good health. The CDR3 runs from the conserved cysteine through the conserved F or W. The D gene is left open where the match is weak. Expanded clones get a size class; other rows say once, few or many, or leave the size out.

size: -
V: TRBV6-1
D: -
J: TRBJ1-5
CDR3: CASSDFQGPRDQPQHF
DNA: TGTGCCAGCAGTGACTTTCAGGGGCCGCGTGATCAGCCCCAGCATTTT

size: -
V: TRBV7-3
D: -
J: TRBJ2-1
CDR3: CASSLASGQEQFF
DNA: TGTGCCAGCAGCTTAGCCAGCGGCCAAGAGCAGTTCTTC

size: -
V: TRBV10-3
D: -
J: TRBJ1-1
CDR3: CAISEILRGAGTEAFF
DNA: TGTGCCATCAGTGAAATCTTAAGGGGTGCGGGCACTGAAGCTTTCTTT

size: once
V: TRBV18
D: -
J: TRBJ1-1
CDR3: CASSTTQMNTEAFF
DNA: TGTGCCAGCTCAACCACCCAAATGAACACTGAAGCTTTCTTT

size: -
V: TRBV10-3
D: TRBD1
J: TRBJ1-1
CDR3: CAISETGVNTEAFF
DNA: TGTGCCATCAGTGAAACAGGGGTTAACACTGAAGCTTTCTTT

size: -
V: TRBV4-2
D: TRBD2
J: TRBJ2-1
CDR3: CASSQVTSGGYEQFF
DNA: TGTGCCAGCAGCCAAGTCACTAGCGGGGGGTATGAGCAGTTCTTC

size: -
V: TRBV5-1
D: -
J: TRBJ2-7
CDR3: CASSPGAYEQYF
DNA: TGCGCCAGCAGCCCTGGGGCCTACGAGCAGTACTTC

size: few
V: TRBV4-3
D: -
J: TRBJ2-5
CDR3: CASSQDWGRRETQYF
DNA: TGCGCCAGCAGCCAGGACTGGGGGCGGCGAGAGACCCAGTACTTC

size: -
V: TRBV29-1
D: -
J: TRBJ1-1
CDR3: CSVGGGQVTEAFF
DNA: TGCAGCGTGGGTGGGGGTCAAGTCACTGAAGCTTTCTTT

size: -
V: TRBV30
D: -
J: TRBJ2-2
CDR3: CAWGTQGNTGELFF
DNA: TGTGCCTGGGGGACACAGGGTAACACCGGGGAGCTGTTTTTT

size: -
V: TRBV19
D: TRBD2
J: TRBJ2-2
CDR3: CASKNTGTSGLFRQSGELFF
DNA: TGTGCCAGTAAAAATACCGGGACTAGCGGTCTATTCCGCCAATCCGGGGAGCTGTTTTTT

size: -
V: TRBV9
D: -
J: TRBJ2-7
CDR3: CASSATGLEQYF
DNA: TGTGCCAGCAGCGCGACCGGGTTGGAGCAGTACTTC

size: few
V: TRBV28
D: -
J: TRBJ1-5
CDR3: CASRGGNQPQHF
DNA: TGTGCCAGCAGAGGAGGGAATCAGCCCCAGCATTTT

size: many
V: TRBV5-1
D: -
J: TRBJ1-4
CDR3: CASSNVGAGGNEKLFF
DNA: TGCGCCAGCAGCAATGTGGGGGCCGGCGGGAATGAAAAACTGTTTTTT

size: -
V: TRBV12-2
D: -
J: TRBJ1-4
CDR3: CASRLVPTGLGEKLFF
DNA: TGTGCAAGTCGCTTAGTCCCGACAGGGCTGGGGGAAAAACTGTTTTTT

size: -
V: TRBV4-1
D: TRBD1
J: TRBJ1-1
CDR3: CASSQRDTGTGVKNTEAFF
DNA: TGCGCCAGCAGCCAGAGGGACACCGGGACAGGGGTCAAGAACACTGAAGCTTTCTTT

size: few
V: TRBV2
D: -
J: TRBJ1-6
CDR3: CASSRQDSPLHF
DNA: TGTGCCAGCAGCAGACAAGATTCACCCCTCCACTTT

size: -
V: TRBV7-2
D: TRBD1
J: TRBJ2-7
CDR3: CASSFGTVPTIGQYF
DNA: TGTGCCAGCAGCTTCGGGACAGTACCCACCATTGGGCAGTACTTC

size: -
V: TRBV25-1
D: -
J: TRBJ2-2
CDR3: CATGTSWGELFF
DNA: TGTGCCACCGGGACTTCGTGGGGGGAGCTGTTTTTT

size: -
V: TRBV9
D: TRBD1
J: TRBJ1-2
CDR3: CASSGGQGAYGYTF
DNA: TGTGCCAGCAGCGGTGGACAGGGCGCCTATGGCTACACCTTC

size: -
V: TRBV5-1
D: -
J: TRBJ2-2
CDR3: CASSLEVGELFF
DNA: TGCGCCAGCAGCTTGGAAGTCGGGGAGCTGTTTTTT

size: few
V: TRBV5-1
D: TRBD2
J: TRBJ2-3
CDR3: CASSLTSGGTDTQYF
DNA: TGCGCCAGCAGCTTGACTAGCGGGGGCACAGATACGCAGTATTTT

size: once
V: TRBV4-3
D: -
J: TRBJ2-7
CDR3: CASSQVRASSYEQYF
DNA: TGCGCCAGCAGCCAAGTTAGGGCTAGCTCCTACGAGCAGTACTTC

size: -
V: TRBV10-3
D: -
J: TRBJ2-7
CDR3: CAISGEPPYEQYF
DNA: TGTGCCATCAGTGGCGAACCACCCTACGAGCAGTACTTC

size: -
V: TRBV18
D: TRBD1
J: TRBJ2-7
CDR3: CASSLIAGQGYEQYF
DNA: TGTGCCAGCTCATTGATCGCGGGACAGGGCTACGAGCAGTACTTC

size: -
V: TRBV7-9
D: TRBD2
J: TRBJ2-7
CDR3: CASSLERGAYEQYF
DNA: TGTGCCAGCAGCTTAGAGCGGGGGGCCTACGAGCAGTACTTC

size: -
V: TRBV6-1
D: TRBD1
J: TRBJ1-2
CDR3: CASTQGQGNYGYTF
DNA: TGTGCCAGCACCCAGGGACAGGGAAACTATGGCTACACCTTC

size: -
V: TRBV5-4
D: -
J: TRBJ1-2
CDR3: CASSWMGTVSNYGYTF
DNA: TGTGCCAGCAGCTGGATGGGAACGGTATCGAACTATGGCTACACCTTC

size: few
V: TRBV29-1
D: -
J: TRBJ1-2
CDR3: CSVDRLQGDYGYTF
DNA: TGCAGCGTTGATAGGTTACAGGGAGACTATGGCTACACCTTC

size: -
V: TRBV9
D: TRBD2
J: TRBJ2-5
CDR3: CASSGGLAGGPWETQYF
DNA: TGTGCCAGCAGCGGTGGACTAGCGGGAGGGCCTTGGGAGACCCAGTACTTC

size: -
V: TRBV7-9
D: -
J: TRBJ2-2
CDR3: CASSWTANTGELFF
DNA: TGTGCCAGCAGCTGGACAGCGAACACCGGGGAGCTGTTTTTT

size: -
V: TRBV6-6
D: TRBD1
J: TRBJ2-7
CDR3: CASSTGVYEQYF
DNA: TGTGCCAGCAGCACAGGGGTCTACGAGCAGTACTTC

size: -
V: TRBV7-2
D: TRBD2
J: TRBJ2-5
CDR3: CASSHGGRARETQYF
DNA: TGTGCCAGCAGCCACGGCGGGAGGGCGCGAGAGACCCAGTACTTC

size: -
V: TRBV6-5
D: -
J: TRBJ2-7
CDR3: CASSYRLKRAYEQYF
DNA: TGTGCCAGCAGTTACCGTCTTAAAAGGGCCTACGAGCAGTACTTC

size: few
V: TRBV29-1
D: TRBD1
J: TRBJ1-1
CDR3: CSVDRTGLNTEAFF
DNA: TGCAGCGTCGACCGGACAGGGCTGAACACTGAAGCTTTCTTT

size: once
V: TRBV30
D: -
J: TRBJ2-7
CDR3: CAWSVLGAGYEQYF
DNA: TGTGCCTGGAGTGTACTCGGAGCGGGTTACGAGCAGTACTTC

size: few
V: TRBV7-2
D: TRBD2
J: TRBJ2-1
CDR3: CASSRRVAGGGDEQFF
DNA: TGTGCCAGCAGCCGAAGGGTAGCGGGAGGGGGAGATGAGCAGTTCTTC

size: -
V: TRBV5-4
D: -
J: TRBJ1-1
CDR3: CASSLQWGNTEAFF
DNA: TGTGCCAGCAGCTTGCAGTGGGGGAACACTGAAGCTTTCTTT

size: -
V: TRBV5-1
D: -
J: TRBJ1-1
CDR3: CASSLAAGVNTEAFF
DNA: TGCGCCAGCAGCTTGGCCGCAGGGGTGAACACTGAAGCTTTCTTT

size: -
V: TRBV5-1
D: -
J: TRBJ2-3
CDR3: CASSLGLEADTQYF
DNA: TGCGCCAGCAGCTTGGGGTTAGAGGCGGATACGCAGTATTTT

size: -
V: TRBV11-2
D: -
J: TRBJ2-3
CDR3: CASSTGGRTQYF
DNA: TGTGCCAGCAGCACAGGAGGGAGGACGCAGTATTTT

size: -
V: TRBV4-3
D: -
J: TRBJ1-2
CDR3: CASSQDRPAGTLLGYGYTF
DNA: TGCGCCAGCAGCCAAGATCGGCCGGCAGGGACCCTACTAGGCTATGGCTACACCTTC

size: -
V: TRBV7-2
D: TRBD1
J: TRBJ1-2
CDR3: CASSLRTGESYTF
DNA: TGTGCCAGCAGCTTACGGACAGGGGAGAGCTACACCTTC

size: -
V: TRBV2
D: TRBD1
J: TRBJ1-5
CDR3: CASSDGTGRNQPQHF
DNA: TGTGCCAGCAGTGATGGGACAGGGAGAAATCAGCCCCAGCATTTT

size: -
V: TRBV2
D: -
J: TRBJ2-7
CDR3: CASKGSVYEQYF
DNA: TGTGCCAGCAAGGGGTCGGTCTACGAGCAGTACTTC

size: -
V: TRBV2
D: -
J: TRBJ2-1
CDR3: CASSEKSGRSSYNEQFF
DNA: TGTGCCTCCAGCGAGAAATCAGGCCGGAGCTCCTACAATGAGCAGTTCTTC

size: -
V: TRBV6-1
D: -
J: TRBJ2-5
CDR3: CASHVTQGSETQYF
DNA: TGTGCCAGCCATGTAACGCAGGGTAGCGAGACCCAGTACTTC

size: -
V: TRBV29-1
D: -
J: TRBJ2-1
CDR3: CSVYRAIEQFF
DNA: TGCAGCGTTTACAGGGCGATTGAGCAGTTCTTC

size: -
V: TRBV18
D: -
J: TRBJ2-7
CDR3: CASRGTSYEQYF
DNA: TGTGCCAGCCGCGGGACCTCTTACGAGCAGTACTTC

size: -
V: TRBV6-1
D: TRBD1
J: TRBJ2-7
CDR3: CASSETGDRVDEQYF
DNA: TGTGCCAGCAGTGAAACTGGAGACAGGGTCGACGAGCAGTACTTC

size: -
V: TRBV6-1
D: -
J: TRBJ1-6
CDR3: CASSVTVPNSPLHF
DNA: TGTGCCAGCAGTGTCACGGTTCCCAATTCACCCCTCCACTTT

size: -
V: TRBV4-3
D: TRBD1
J: TRBJ1-2
CDR3: CASSPSRDRINYGYTF
DNA: TGCGCCAGCAGCCCGAGCCGGGACAGAATTAACTATGGCTACACCTTC

size: -
V: TRBV11-2
D: -
J: TRBJ2-1
CDR3: CASSPVGLYLRNEQFF
DNA: TGTGCCAGCAGCCCGGTAGGACTCTATTTAAGAAATGAGCAGTTCTTC

size: -
V: TRBV29-1
D: -
J: TRBJ2-3
CDR3: CSDLTGSDTQYF
DNA: TGCAGCGACTTGACGGGATCAGATACGCAGTATTTT

size: -
V: TRBV7-9
D: TRBD1
J: TRBJ1-3
CDR3: CASSSRRQGSGNTIYF
DNA: TGTGCCAGCAGCTCCCGAAGACAGGGGTCTGGAAACACCATATATTTT

size: -
V: TRBV2
D: TRBD1
J: TRBJ1-3
CDR3: CASSAQGGGDTIYF
DNA: TGTGCCAGCAGCGCTCAGGGGGGCGGAGACACCATATATTTT